This entry concerns a single T cell receptor beta chain. V was clipped by 5 bases and J by 5 bases, with 9 bases between them. The germline V gene encodes CDR1 SQVTM and CDR2 ANQGSEA. This CDR3 has 11 residues. TCRdb passed the 5' RACE reads through MiXCR, listing each CDR3 protein once. Of about 10,000 distinct CDR3 sequences listed, 4.5% to 6% are singletons. Noted time point: sample taken at primary tumor resection. Without sorting, whole RNA was sequenced from tumor, nontumor lung or frozen PBMC. Donation came from some 72 patients with untreated early-stage non-small cell lung cancer. This specimen belongs to a study of spatial heterogeneity in lung cancer. For the study at large: In raw reads, more than 8.5 appearances on average were recorded for each unique TCR and UMI combination.

The chain links TRBV29-1 to TRBJ2-5; D uncertain. This clonotype originated in a male donor with early-stage non-small cell lung cancer. The specimen comprised PBMCs, sampled at surgery. For the CDR3, the DNA is TGCAGCGTTAATACGCGGGAGACCCAGTACTTC. Translation gives CSVNTRETQYF.